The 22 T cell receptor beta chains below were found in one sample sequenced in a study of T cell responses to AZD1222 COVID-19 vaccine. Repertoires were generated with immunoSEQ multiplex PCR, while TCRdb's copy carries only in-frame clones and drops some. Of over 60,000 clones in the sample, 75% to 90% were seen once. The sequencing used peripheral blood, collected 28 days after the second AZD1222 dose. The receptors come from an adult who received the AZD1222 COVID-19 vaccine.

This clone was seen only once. CDR3 in DNA: TGTGCCATCAGTGAGTCGAGGGCGGGGGCTGGCTACACCTTC. This translates into CAISESRAGAGYTF. This chain connects TRBV10-3 to TRBJ1-2; TRBD1 is a possible D gene (6 bases). CDR3 length: 14 amino acids. V dropped 0 bases and J dropped 7 bases, with 12 bases sitting between them. CDR1 and CDR2 from the germline V gene are ENHRY and SYGVKD.

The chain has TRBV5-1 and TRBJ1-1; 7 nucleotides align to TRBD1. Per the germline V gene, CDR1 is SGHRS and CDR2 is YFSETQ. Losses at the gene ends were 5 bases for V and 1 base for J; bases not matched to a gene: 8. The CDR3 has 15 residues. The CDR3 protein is CASRRIYRGNTEAFF. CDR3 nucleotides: TGCGCCAGCAGGAGGATCTACAGGGGGAACACTGAAGCTTTCTTT.

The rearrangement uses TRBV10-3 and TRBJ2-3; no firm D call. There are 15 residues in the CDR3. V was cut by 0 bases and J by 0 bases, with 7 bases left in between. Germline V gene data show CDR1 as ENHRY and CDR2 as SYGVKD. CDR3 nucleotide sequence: TGTGCCATCAGTGAGTCGGCCCCTAGCACAGATACGCAGTATTTT. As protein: CAISESAPSTDTQYF.

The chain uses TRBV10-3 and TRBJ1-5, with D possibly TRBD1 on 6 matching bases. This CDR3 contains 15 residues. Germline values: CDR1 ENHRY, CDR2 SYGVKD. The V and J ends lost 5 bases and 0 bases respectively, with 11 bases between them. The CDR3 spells CAISQDRFSNQPQHF. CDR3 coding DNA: TGTGCCATCAGTCAGGACAGATTTAGCAATCAGCCCCAGCATTTT.

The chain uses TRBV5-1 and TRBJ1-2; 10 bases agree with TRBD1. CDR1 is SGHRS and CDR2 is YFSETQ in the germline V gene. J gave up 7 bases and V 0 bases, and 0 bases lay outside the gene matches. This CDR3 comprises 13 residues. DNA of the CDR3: TGCGCCAGCAGCTTGGGACAGGGGGCTGGCTACACCTTC. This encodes CASSLGQGAGYTF.

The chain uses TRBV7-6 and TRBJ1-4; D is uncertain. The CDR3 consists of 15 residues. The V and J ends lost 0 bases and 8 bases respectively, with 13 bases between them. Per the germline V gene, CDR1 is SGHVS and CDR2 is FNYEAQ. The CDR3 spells CASSLAAGKREKLFF. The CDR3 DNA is TGTGCCAGCAGCTTAGCAGCCGGGAAGCGAGAAAAACTGTTTTTT.

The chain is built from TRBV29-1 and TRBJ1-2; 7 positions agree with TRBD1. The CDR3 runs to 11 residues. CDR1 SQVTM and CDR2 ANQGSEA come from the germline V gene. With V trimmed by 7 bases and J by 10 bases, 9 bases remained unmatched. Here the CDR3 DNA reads TGCAGCGAAAGACAGGGAGTTTCCTACACCTTC. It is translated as CSERQGVSYTF.

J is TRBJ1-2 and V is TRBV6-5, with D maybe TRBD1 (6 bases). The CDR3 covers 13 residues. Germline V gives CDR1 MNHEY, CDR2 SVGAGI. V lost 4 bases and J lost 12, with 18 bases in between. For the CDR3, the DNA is TGTGCCAGCAGTTCGAGGACAGCTAGTATTGACACCTTC. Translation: CASSSRTASIDTF.

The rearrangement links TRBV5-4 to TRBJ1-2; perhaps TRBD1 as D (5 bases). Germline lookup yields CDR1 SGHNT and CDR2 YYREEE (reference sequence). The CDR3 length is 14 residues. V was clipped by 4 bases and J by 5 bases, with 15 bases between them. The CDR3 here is CASSPGTGGYGYTF. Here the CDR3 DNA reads TGTGCCAGCAGCCCGGGGACCGGGGGTTATGGCTACACCTTC.

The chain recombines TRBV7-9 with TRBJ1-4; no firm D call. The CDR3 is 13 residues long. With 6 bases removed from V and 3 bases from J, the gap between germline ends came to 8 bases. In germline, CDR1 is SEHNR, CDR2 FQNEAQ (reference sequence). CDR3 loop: CASRRQSNEKLFF. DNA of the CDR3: TGTGCCAGCAGACGTCAGTCTAATGAAAAACTGTTTTTT.

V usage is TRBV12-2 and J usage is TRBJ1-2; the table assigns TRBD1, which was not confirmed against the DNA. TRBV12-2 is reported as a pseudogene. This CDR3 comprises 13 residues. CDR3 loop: CASRQDRVYGYTF. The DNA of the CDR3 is TGTGCAAGTCGCCAGGACAGGGTCTATGGCTACACCTTC.

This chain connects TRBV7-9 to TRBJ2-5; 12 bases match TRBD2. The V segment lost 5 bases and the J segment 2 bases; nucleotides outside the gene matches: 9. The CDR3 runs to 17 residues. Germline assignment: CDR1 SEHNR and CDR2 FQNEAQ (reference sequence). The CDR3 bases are TGTGCCAGCAGCACCTTAACTAGCGGGGGGCCACAAGAGACCCAGTACTTC. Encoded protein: CASSTLTSGGPQETQYF.

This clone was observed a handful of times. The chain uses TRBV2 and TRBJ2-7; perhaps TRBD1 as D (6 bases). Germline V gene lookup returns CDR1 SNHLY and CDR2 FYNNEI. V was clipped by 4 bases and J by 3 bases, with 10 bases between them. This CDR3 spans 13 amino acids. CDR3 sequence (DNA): TGTGCCAGCAGTGTCGGGACAAACTACGAGCAGTACTTC. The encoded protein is CASSVGTNYEQYF.

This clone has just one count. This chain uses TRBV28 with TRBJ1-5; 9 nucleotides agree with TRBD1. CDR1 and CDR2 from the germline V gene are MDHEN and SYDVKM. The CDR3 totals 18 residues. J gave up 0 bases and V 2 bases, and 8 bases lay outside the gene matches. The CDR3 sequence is CASSLLDRGSYSNQPQHF. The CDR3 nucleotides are TGTGCCAGCAGTTTACTGGACAGGGGTTCCTATAGCAATCAGCCCCAGCATTTT.

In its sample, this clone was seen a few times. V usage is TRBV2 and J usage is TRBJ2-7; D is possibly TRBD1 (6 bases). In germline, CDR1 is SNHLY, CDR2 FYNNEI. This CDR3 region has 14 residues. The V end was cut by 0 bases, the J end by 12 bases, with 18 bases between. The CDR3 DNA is TGTGCCAGCAGTGAAGCCCGAAGCGCAGGGGAGAGGTACTTC. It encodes CASSEARSAGERYF.

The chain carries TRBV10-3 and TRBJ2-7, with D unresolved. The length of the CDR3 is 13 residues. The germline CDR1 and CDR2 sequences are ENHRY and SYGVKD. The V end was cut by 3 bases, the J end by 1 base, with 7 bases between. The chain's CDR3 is CAISDKGSYEQYF. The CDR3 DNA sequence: TGTGCCATCAGTGATAAGGGATCCTACGAGCAGTACTTC.

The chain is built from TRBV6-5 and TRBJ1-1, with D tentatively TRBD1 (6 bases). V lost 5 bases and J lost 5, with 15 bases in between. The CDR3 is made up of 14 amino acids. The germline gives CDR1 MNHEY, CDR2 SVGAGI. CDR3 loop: CASSTRGGGTEAFF. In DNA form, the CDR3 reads TGTGCCAGCAGTACCAGGGGTGGGGGAACTGAAGCTTTCTTT.

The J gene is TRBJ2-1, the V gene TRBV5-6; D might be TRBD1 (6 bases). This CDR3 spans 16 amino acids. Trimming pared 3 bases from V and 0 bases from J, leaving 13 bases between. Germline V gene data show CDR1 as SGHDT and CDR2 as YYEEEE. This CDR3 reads CASSSDRHSSYNEQFF. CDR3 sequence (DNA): TGTGCCAGCAGCTCGGACAGACATAGCTCCTACAATGAGCAGTTCTTC.

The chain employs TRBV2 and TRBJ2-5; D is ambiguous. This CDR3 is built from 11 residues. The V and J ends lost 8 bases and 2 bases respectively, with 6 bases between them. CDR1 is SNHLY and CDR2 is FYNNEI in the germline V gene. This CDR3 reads CASEIQETQYF. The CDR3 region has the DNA TGTGCCAGCGAAATACAAGAGACCCAGTACTTC. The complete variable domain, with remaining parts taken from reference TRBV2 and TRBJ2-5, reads EPEVTQTPSHQVTQMGQEVILRCVPISNHLYFYWYRQILGQKVEFLVSFYNNEISEKSEIFDDQFSVERPDGSNFTLKIRSTKLEDSAMYFCASEIQETQYFGPGTRLLVL.

The CDR3 DNA follows: TGTGCCAGCAGCTTAGAACCCAAAAACATTCAGTACTTC. The encoded protein is CASSLEPKNIQYF. V usage is TRBV11-2 and J usage is TRBJ2-4; D gene ambiguous. The CDR3 is made up of 13 amino acids. Deletions cut 0 bases from V and 2 bases from J, with 2 bases between. Germline values: CDR1 SGHAT, CDR2 FQNNGV.

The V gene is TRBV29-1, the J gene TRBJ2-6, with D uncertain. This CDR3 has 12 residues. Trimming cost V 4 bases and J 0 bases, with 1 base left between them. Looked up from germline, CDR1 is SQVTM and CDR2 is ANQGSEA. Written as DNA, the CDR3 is TGCAGCGTTGTCTCTGGGGCCAACGTCCTGACTTTC. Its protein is CSVVSGANVLTF.

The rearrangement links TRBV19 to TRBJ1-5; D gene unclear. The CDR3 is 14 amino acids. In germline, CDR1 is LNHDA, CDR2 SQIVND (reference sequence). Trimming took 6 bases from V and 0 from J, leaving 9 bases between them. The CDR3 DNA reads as TGTGCCAGTAGCGACGGGTATAGCAATCAGCCCCAGCATTTT. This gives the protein CASSDGYSNQPQHF.